What follows are 16 T cell receptor beta chains derived from one specimen sequenced in a study of vaccination effects on CD4 cells after COVID-19. Within the ViraFEST assay, antigen-specific CD4+ T cells underwent expansion with viral peptide pools prior to sequencing. The culture ran for approximately 10 days, and then CD4+ T cells were isolated. This person caught SARS-CoV-2 sometime from March to December 2020, and PCR testing confirmed the infection. Some clones are missing from TCRdb's copy, which holds only in-frame ones; the method was immunoSEQ multiplex PCR. Of some 40,000 clones listed, roughly 66% are singletons. These TCRs are of unknown antigen specificity. Sequencing was performed on CD4+ T cells from PBMCs cultured with a peptide pool, taken before COVID-19 vaccination. These receptor sequences come from a human donor who had a prior SARS-CoV-2 infection.

The V gene is TRBV5-1, the J gene TRBJ2-7; D is ambiguous. Per germline, CDR1 SGHRS and CDR2 YFSETQ. The CDR3 is 14 amino acids. Trimming pared 4 bases from V and 7 bases from J, leaving 18 bases between. In DNA, the CDR3 is TGCGCCAGCAGCACAACCTTAGGGTCTGGGGAGCAGTACTTC. Translating gives CASSTTLGSGEQYF. Variable domain in full (rest from reference TRBV5-1 and TRBJ2-7): KAGVTQTPRYLIKTRGQQVTLSCSPISGHRSVSWYQQTPGQGLQFLFEYFSETQRNKGNFPGRFSGRQFSNSRSEMNVSTLELGDSALYLCASSTTLGSGEQYFGPGTRLTVT.

The chain employs TRBV20-1 and TRBJ2-2, with a tentative D call TRBD1 (5 bases). Germline V gene sequence: CDR1 DFQATT, CDR2 SNEGSKA (reference sequence). The germline V and J ends were trimmed by 3 bases and 5 bases, with 13 bases remaining between them. The CDR3 has 14 amino acids. CDR3 in amino acids: CSASRQGTTGELFF. The CDR3 DNA reads as TGCAGTGCTAGTCGGCAGGGAACAACCGGGGAGCTGTTTTTT.

The rearrangement links TRBV6-5 to TRBJ1-2; no firm D call. V gave up 6 bases and J gave up 5 bases, with 22 bases separating them. The CDR3 has 16 amino acids. CDR1 is MNHEY and CDR2 is SVGAGI in the germline V gene. As DNA, the CDR3 is TGTGCCAGCAGATACCTCAGCCGTACCGCGGGGTATGGCTACACCTTC. Translation: CASRYLSRTAGYGYTF.

This clone was observed a few times. J is TRBJ2-1 and V is TRBV19, with TRBD2 as a possible D gene (5 bases). Germline V CDR1 and CDR2: LNHDA, SQIVND (reference sequence). There are 14 residues in the CDR3. The CDR3 loop reads CARSTTNNYNEQFF. In DNA form, the CDR3 reads TGTGCGCGATCGACTACCAATAATTACAATGAGCAGTTCTTC.

The chain carries TRBV19 and TRBJ2-7; TRBD1 agrees at 7 bases. Germline V CDR1 and CDR2: LNHDA, SQIVND (reference sequence). After removal of 7 bases from V and 4 bases from J, the junction contained 19 bases not matched to a gene. The CDR3 has 17 amino acids. CDR3 residues: CASTEPRNRGHPYEQYF. As DNA, the CDR3 is TGTGCCAGTACCGAGCCCCGCAACAGGGGTCACCCTTACGAGCAGTACTTC. The full variable domain, rest sourced from reference TRBV19 and TRBJ2-7, is DGGITQSPKYLFRKEGQNVTLSCEQNLNHDAMYWYRQDPGQGLRLIYYSQIVNDFQKGDIAEGYSVSREKKESFPLTVTSAQKNPTAFYLCASTEPRNRGHPYEQYFGPGTRLTVT.

The chain uses TRBV24-1 and TRBJ1-2; tentative D call: TRBD1 (5 bases). The V and J ends lost 3 bases and 8 bases respectively, with 18 bases between them. Per germline, CDR1 KGHDR and CDR2 SFDVKD. This CDR3 region has 15 residues. The CDR3 bases are TGTGCCACCAGTGATGCAACCCCCGGGGGGAAGGGCTACACCTTC. Translation: CATSDATPGGKGYTF.

The genes are TRBV5-1 and TRBJ1-1; D unclear. CDR1 and CDR2 (germline): SGHRS, YFSETQ. This CDR3 is 16 amino acids long. V shed 0 bases and J shed 0 bases, with 12 bases lying between them. Written as DNA, the CDR3 is TGCGCCAGCAGCTTGGGGTCAGCAGATATGAACACTGAAGCTTTCTTT. It translates to CASSLGSADMNTEAFF. Full variable domain (outside the CDR3, taken from reference TRBV5-1 and TRBJ1-1): KAGVTQTPRYLIKTRGQQVTLSCSPISGHRSVSWYQQTPGQGLQFLFEYFSETQRNKGNFPGRFSGRQFSNSRSEMNVSTLELGDSALYLCASSLGSADMNTEAFFGQGTRLTVV.

In this sample, this clone turned up a few times. This chain links TRBV2 with TRBJ2-7; D uncertain. Per the germline V gene, CDR1 is SNHLY and CDR2 is FYNNEI. The CDR3 sequence is 11 residues long. V was pared by 8 bases and J by 1 base, with 6 bases between. For the CDR3, the DNA is TGTGCCAGCCGCAGTTCCTACGAGCAGTACTTC. Translated: CASRSSYEQYF.

V gene TRBV30 combines with J gene TRBJ2-2; 7 bases fit TRBD2. The CDR3 is 16 residues long. Germline V gene data show CDR1 as GTSNPN and CDR2 as SVGIG (reference sequence). Germline trimming cut 5 bases from V and 5 bases from J; bases unmatched to any gene: 14. CDR3 loop: CAWVGIGGIRTGELFF. CDR3 sequence (DNA): TGTGCCTGGGTGGGGATCGGGGGGATAAGGACCGGGGAGCTGTTTTTT.

This chain uses TRBV7-9 with TRBJ2-1; 15 bases line up with TRBD2. V gave up 1 base and J gave up 10 bases; unmatched junction bases: 8. Germline V gives CDR1 SEHNR, CDR2 FQNEAQ (reference sequence). CDR3 length: 17 amino acids. The CDR3 loop is CASSLGTSGGAILEQFF. The CDR3 DNA reads as TGTGCCAGCAGCTTAGGGACTAGCGGGGGGGCCATCTTAGAGCAGTTCTTC.

This clone turned up a few times. V and J are TRBV6-5 and TRBJ1-5; D ambiguous. Germline CDR1 and CDR2: MNHEY and SVGAGI. Trimming cost V 6 bases and J 0 bases, with 9 bases left between them. There are 14 residues in the CDR3. CDR3 DNA: TGTGCCAGCAGGAGTCCCCATAGCAATCAGCCCCAGCATTTT. Protein product: CASRSPHSNQPQHF.

The chain recombines TRBV30 with TRBJ2-7; no firm D call. The V and J ends lost 0 bases and 6 bases respectively, with 18 bases between them. This CDR3 is built from 15 residues. Per germline, CDR1 GTSNPN and CDR2 SVGIG (reference sequence). Written as DNA, the CDR3 is TGTGCCTGGAGTGTACAAGCACTTCACTGGGCCGAGCAGTACTTC. It yields the protein CAWSVQALHWAEQYF. The variable domain in full, with the rest retrieved from reference TRBV30 and TRBJ2-7, is SQTIHQWPATLVQPVGSPLSLECTVEGTSNPNLYWYRQAAGRGLQLLFYSVGIGQISSEVPQNLSASRPQDRQFILSSKKLLLSDSGFYLCAWSVQALHWAEQYFGPGTRLTVT.

CDR3 DNA: TGTGCCAGCAGCAAAGGGGGCAGGGTCTACTCTGGGGCCAACGTCCTGACTTTC. Translated: CASSKGGRVYSGANVLTF. The V and J genes are TRBV21-1 and TRBJ2-6; the table's D gene call, TRBD1, was not cross checked with the DNA. TRBV21-1 is reported as a pseudogene. The CDR3 spans 18 residues.

This clone was seen just once. The chain couples TRBV7-9 to TRBJ2-7; 7 bases are shared with TRBD1. There are 14 residues in the CDR3. Germline loops: CDR1 SEHNR, CDR2 FQNEAQ (reference sequence). Germline trimming cut 8 bases from V and 1 base from J; bases unmatched to any gene: 8. CDR3 sequence reads: CASSPSGGSYEQYF. The CDR3, as DNA: TGTGCCAGCTCCCCATCAGGGGGATCCTACGAGCAGTACTTC.

A few counts support this clone. The rearrangement joins TRBV13 to TRBJ2-7; D uncertain. Per germline, CDR1 PRHDT and CDR2 FYEKMQ (reference sequence). The CDR3 sequence is 14 residues long. V lost 0 bases, J lost 2 bases, and 8 bases lay in between. This chain's CDR3 is CASSLGDKTYEQYF. For the CDR3, the DNA is TGTGCCAGCAGCTTAGGCGACAAGACCTACGAGCAGTACTTC.

This clone came up a few times. The chain combines TRBV2 with TRBJ1-2, with D maybe TRBD1 (5 bases). Between the trimmed V and J ends, which lost 5 bases and 4 bases, there was a span of 23 bases. Germline loops: CDR1 SNHLY, CDR2 FYNNEI. CDR3 size: 17 residues. In DNA, the CDR3 is TGTGCCAGCAGTAGGATACAGGCCCTAACGGCGTTCTATGGCTACACCTTC. Its translation: CASSRIQALTAFYGYTF.